Listed here are 14 T cell receptor beta chains from one sample, sequenced in a study of blood T cell repertoires in COVID-19. TCRdb keeps only in-frame clones here, not all; method: immunoSEQ multiplex PCR. Here the sample spans roughly 260,000 clones, 88% being singletons. Sequencing input: peripheral blood. The receptors were sampled from a man aged 55 to 69 who had recovered from COVID-19.

This chain uses TRBV6-5 with TRBJ2-3; 11 nucleotides agree with TRBD2. Germline CDR1 MNHEY, CDR2 SVGAGI. This CDR3 has 15 residues. J gave up 2 bases and V 4 bases, and 2 bases lay outside the gene matches. Here the CDR3 DNA reads TGTGCCAGCAGTTTGACTAGCGGGGACACAGATACGCAGTATTTT. Amino acid sequence: CASSLTSGDTDTQYF.

The genes are TRBV11-2 and TRBJ2-5, with 8 bases aligning to TRBD1. There are 14 residues in the CDR3. The J segment lost 2 bases and the V segment lost 5 bases, leaving 4 bases of the junction unmatched. CDR1 and CDR2 from the germline V gene are SGHAT and FQNNGV. This CDR3 reads CASSPTGGQETQYF. DNA for the CDR3: TGTGCCAGCAGCCCCACAGGGGGTCAAGAGACCCAGTACTTC.

The rearrangement joins TRBV29-1 to TRBJ1-3, with D perhaps matching TRBD1 (6 bases). From germline, CDR1 is SQVTM and CDR2 ANQGSEA. V was cut by 4 bases and J by 3 bases, with 10 bases left in between. This CDR3 comprises 13 residues. CDR3 coding DNA: TGCAGCGTTGTGCCAGGGGATGGAAACACCATATATTTT. Its translation is CSVVPGDGNTIYF. The complete variable domain, with remaining parts taken from reference TRBV29-1 and TRBJ1-3, reads SAVISQKPSRDICQRGTSLTIQCQVDSQVTMMFWYRQQPGQSLTLIATANQGSEATYESGFVIDKFPISRPNLTFSTLTVSNMSPEDSSIYLCSVVPGDGNTIYFGEGSWLTVV.

V gene TRBV9 combines with J gene TRBJ1-2; 7 bases are shared with TRBD1. The length of the CDR3 is 16 residues. Trimming removed 6 bases from V and 2 bases from J; junction bases left unmatched: 13. Looked up from germline, CDR1 is SGDLS and CDR2 is YYNGEE. CDR3: CASTLPQGGVNYGYTF. The CDR3 DNA reads as TGTGCCAGCACCTTGCCCCAGGGGGGAGTAAACTATGGCTACACCTTC.

J is TRBJ2-5 and V is TRBV5-5; 10 positions match TRBD1. The germline V gene has CDR1 SGHKS and CDR2 YYEKEE (reference sequence). The V and J ends lost 5 bases and 5 bases, in that order; junction bases with no gene match: 6. The CDR3 spans 14 residues. CDR3 region: CASRWTGGRETQYF. Written as DNA, the CDR3 is TGTGCCAGCAGGTGGACAGGGGGGCGGGAGACCCAGTACTTC.

This rearrangement joins TRBV6-5 to TRBJ1-2; maybe TRBD1 (6 bases). V was clipped by 2 bases and J by 5 bases, with 9 bases between them. Germline loops: CDR1 MNHEY, CDR2 SVGAGI. CDR3 length: 13 residues. CDR3 nucleotides: TGTGCCAGCAGTTACGCAGGGGATTATGGCTACACCTTC. Translated, it gives CASSYAGDYGYTF.

The V and J genes are TRBV10-2 and TRBJ1-5; D may be TRBD1 (6 bases). The ends were cut back, 0 bases at V and 5 bases at J, with 8 bases in the middle. Per germline, CDR1 WSHSY and CDR2 SAAADI. The CDR3 is 14 residues long. The CDR3 bases are TGCGCCAGCAGTGAGTCTCCAGGGGATCAGCCCCAGCATTTT. It is translated as CASSESPGDQPQHF.

CDR3 sequence (DNA): TGTGCCACCAGTGCCCCAGGACAGGGGAATATAACAGATACGCAGTATTTT. It is translated as CATSAPGQGNITDTQYF. V gene TRBV24-1 combines with J gene TRBJ2-3; 9 bases agree with TRBD1. CDR3 length: 17 residues. The V gene's germline CDR1 is KGHDR and CDR2 SFDVKD. V shed 5 bases and J 3 bases; nucleotides not matched to a gene: 11.

This chain links TRBV7-3 with TRBJ2-1; weak D call: TRBD2 (6 bases). The CDR3 is 16 amino acids. The germline V gene encodes CDR1 SGHTA and CDR2 FQGTGA. V shed 1 base and J shed 5 bases, with 15 bases lying between them. The CDR3 is CASSLNPVRTNNEQFF. Here the CDR3 DNA reads TGTGCCAGCAGCTTAAACCCCGTTAGGACTAACAATGAGCAGTTCTTC. The variable domain in full, with the rest retrieved from reference TRBV7-3 and TRBJ2-1, is GAGVSQTPSNKVTEKGKYVELRCDPISGHTALYWYRQSLGQGPEFLIYFQGTGAADDSGLPNDRFFAVRPEGSVSTLKIQRTERGDSAVYLCASSLNPVRTNNEQFFGPGTRLTVL.

This clone has a single count. The chain couples TRBV4-1 to TRBJ2-2, with D perhaps matching TRBD1 (5 bases). V was trimmed by 4 bases and J by 3 bases, leaving 12 bases between them. Per the germline V gene, CDR1 is MGHRA and CDR2 is YSYEKL. The CDR3 runs to 15 residues. CDR3 sequence (DNA): TGCGCCAGCAGCCCCCCAGGGCGGTACACCGGGGAGCTGTTTTTT. Translation: CASSPPGRYTGELFF.

This clone has just one count. The V call is TRBV9, the J call TRBJ2-3, with 7 bases fitting TRBD1. The CDR3 length is 14 residues. Germline V lookup: CDR1 SGDLS, CDR2 YYNGEE. V was clipped by 6 bases and J by 3 bases; unmatched bases: 7. The CDR3 reads CASTRGPKTDTQYF. The CDR3 nucleotides are TGTGCCAGCACGAGGGGGCCAAAAACAGATACGCAGTATTTT.

V gene TRBV10-3 combines with J gene TRBJ2-2; 7 nucleotides line up with TRBD2. V shed 1 base and J 5 bases; nucleotides not matched to a gene: 4. The CDR3 consists of 15 residues. CDR1 is ENHRY, CDR2 SYGVKD, per germline. This CDR3 reads CAISEWGGPTGELFF. CDR3 in DNA: TGTGCCATCAGTGAGTGGGGGGGTCCGACCGGGGAGCTGTTTTTT.

This clone was picked up a small number of times. This sequence joins TRBV5-1 and TRBJ1-2; D gene ambiguous. Germline lookup yields CDR1 SGHRS and CDR2 YFSETQ. The CDR3 loop spans 16 amino acids. The V end was cut by 4 bases, the J end by 0 bases, with 16 bases between. The CDR3 nucleotides read TGCGCCAGCAGCCCGGTGACGGGGTATTCTAACTATGGCTACACCTTC. Protein: CASSPVTGYSNYGYTF.

This clone was seen just once. The chain joins TRBV7-9 to TRBJ2-7, with 10 bases that match TRBD1. The germline CDR1 and CDR2 sequences are SEHNR and FQNEAQ (reference sequence). This CDR3 has 15 amino acids. The V segment lost 6 bases and the J segment 0 bases; nucleotides outside the gene matches: 5. DNA of the CDR3: TGTGCCAGCAGTTCAGGACAGGGGGTCTCCTACGAGCAGTACTTC. Translating gives CASSSGQGVSYEQYF.